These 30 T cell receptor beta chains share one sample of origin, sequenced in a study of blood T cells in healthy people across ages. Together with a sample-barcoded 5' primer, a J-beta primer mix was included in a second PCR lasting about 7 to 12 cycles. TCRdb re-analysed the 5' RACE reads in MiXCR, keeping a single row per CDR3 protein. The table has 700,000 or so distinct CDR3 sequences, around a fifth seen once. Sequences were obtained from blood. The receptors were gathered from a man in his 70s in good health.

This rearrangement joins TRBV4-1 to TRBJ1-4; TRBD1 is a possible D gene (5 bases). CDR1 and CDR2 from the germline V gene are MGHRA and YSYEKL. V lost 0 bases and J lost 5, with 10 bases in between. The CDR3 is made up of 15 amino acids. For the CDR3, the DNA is TGCGCCAGCAGCCAAGAGACAGTTTTGAATGAAAAACTGTTTTTT. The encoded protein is CASSQETVLNEKLFF.

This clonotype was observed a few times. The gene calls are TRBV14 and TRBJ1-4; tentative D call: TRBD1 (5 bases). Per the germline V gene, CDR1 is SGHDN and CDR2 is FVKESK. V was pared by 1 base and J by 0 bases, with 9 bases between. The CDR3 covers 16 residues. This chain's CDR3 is CASSQVTGPTNEKLFF. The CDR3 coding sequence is TGTGCCAGCAGCCAAGTTACGGGGCCAACTAATGAAAAACTGTTTTTT.

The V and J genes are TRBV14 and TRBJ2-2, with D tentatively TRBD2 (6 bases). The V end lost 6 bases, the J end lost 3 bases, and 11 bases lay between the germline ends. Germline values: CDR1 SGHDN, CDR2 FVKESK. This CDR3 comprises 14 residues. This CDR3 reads CASSKGTYTGELFF. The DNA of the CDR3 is TGTGCCAGCAGTAAGGGGACTTACACCGGGGAGCTGTTTTTT.

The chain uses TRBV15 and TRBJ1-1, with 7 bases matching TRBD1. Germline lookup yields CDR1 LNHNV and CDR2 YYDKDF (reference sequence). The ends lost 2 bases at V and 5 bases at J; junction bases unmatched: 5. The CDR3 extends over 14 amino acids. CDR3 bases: TGTGCCACCAGCAGACCGGACAGGCGTACTGAAGCTTTCTTT. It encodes CATSRPDRRTEAFF.

The CDR3 nucleotides are TGTGCCAGCAGACTTCGACAGATAAACTATGGCTACACCTTC. It yields the protein CASRLRQINYGYTF. The J gene is TRBJ1-2, the V gene TRBV7-2, with D maybe TRBD1 (5 bases). CDR1 is SGHTA and CDR2 is FQGNSA in the germline V gene. Between the trimmed V and J ends, which lost 6 bases and 2 bases, there was a span of 13 bases. The length of the CDR3 is 14 residues. The full variable domain, rest sourced from reference TRBV7-2 and TRBJ1-2, is GAGVSQSPSNKVTEKGKDVELRCDPISGHTALYWYRQSLGQGLEFLIYFQGNSAPDKSGLPSDRFSAERTGGSVSTLTIQRTQQEDSAVYLCASRLRQINYGYTFGSGTRLTVV.

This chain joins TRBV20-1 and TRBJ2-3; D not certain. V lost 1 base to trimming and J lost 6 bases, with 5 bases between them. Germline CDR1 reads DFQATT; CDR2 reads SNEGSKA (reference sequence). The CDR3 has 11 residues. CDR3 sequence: CSARALDTQYF. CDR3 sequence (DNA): TGCAGTGCTAGAGCGCTGGATACGCAGTATTTT.

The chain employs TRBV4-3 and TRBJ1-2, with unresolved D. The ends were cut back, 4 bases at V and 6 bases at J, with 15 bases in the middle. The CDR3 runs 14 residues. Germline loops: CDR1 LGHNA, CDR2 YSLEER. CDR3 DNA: TGCGCCAGCAGCCCAGGCCGGGGTGATAATGGCTACACCTTC. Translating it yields CASSPGRGDNGYTF.

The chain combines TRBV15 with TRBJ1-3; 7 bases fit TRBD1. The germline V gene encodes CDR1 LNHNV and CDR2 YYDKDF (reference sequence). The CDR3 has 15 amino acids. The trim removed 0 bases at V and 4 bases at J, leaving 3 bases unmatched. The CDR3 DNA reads TGTGCCACCAGCAGAGAGACAGGGTCCGGAAACACCATATATTTT. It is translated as CATSRETGSGNTIYF.

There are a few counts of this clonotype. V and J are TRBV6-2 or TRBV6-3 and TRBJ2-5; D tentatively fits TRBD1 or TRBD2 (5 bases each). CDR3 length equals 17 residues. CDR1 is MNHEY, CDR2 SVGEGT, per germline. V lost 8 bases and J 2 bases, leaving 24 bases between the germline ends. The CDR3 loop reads CASQYLAQDWTQETQYF. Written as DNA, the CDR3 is TGTGCCAGCCAGTACTTGGCGCAGGACTGGACACAAGAGACCCAGTACTTC.

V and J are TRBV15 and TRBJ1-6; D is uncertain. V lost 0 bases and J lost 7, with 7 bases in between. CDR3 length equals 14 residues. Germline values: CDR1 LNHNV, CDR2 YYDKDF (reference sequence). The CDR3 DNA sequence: TGTGCCACCAGCAGAGATCTAGGGAATTCACCCCTCCACTTT. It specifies CATSRDLGNSPLHF.

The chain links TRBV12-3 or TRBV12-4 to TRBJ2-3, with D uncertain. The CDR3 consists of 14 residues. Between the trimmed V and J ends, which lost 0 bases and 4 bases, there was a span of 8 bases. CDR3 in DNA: TGTGCCAGCAGTTTAGCGGGTATGTCAGATACGCAGTATTTT. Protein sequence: CASSLAGMSDTQYF.

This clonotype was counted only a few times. This chain's CDR3 is CASSKDRGHNEKLFF. The DNA of the CDR3 is TGCGCCAGCAGCAAGGACAGGGGACATAATGAAAAACTGTTTTTT. The chain is built from TRBV5-1 and TRBJ1-4; 9 bases are a match to TRBD1. CDR1 SGHRS and CDR2 YFSETQ come from the germline V gene. V lost 4 bases, J lost 4 bases, and 5 bases stayed unmatched. The length of the CDR3 is 15 residues.

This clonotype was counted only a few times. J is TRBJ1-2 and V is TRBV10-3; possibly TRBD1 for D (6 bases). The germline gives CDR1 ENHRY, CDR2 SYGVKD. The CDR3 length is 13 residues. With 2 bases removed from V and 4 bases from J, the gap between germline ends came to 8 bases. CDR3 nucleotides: TGTGCCATCAGTGAGGGGGGCTCCTATGGCTACACCTTC. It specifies CAISEGGSYGYTF.

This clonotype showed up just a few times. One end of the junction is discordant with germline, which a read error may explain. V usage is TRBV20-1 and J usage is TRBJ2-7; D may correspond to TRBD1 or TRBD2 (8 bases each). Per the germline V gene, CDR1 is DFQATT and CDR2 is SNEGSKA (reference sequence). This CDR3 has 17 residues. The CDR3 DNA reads TGCAGTGCTAGAGATTACGGGGGGGGAGGGACAGGCTACGGGCAGTACTTC. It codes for CSARDYGGGGTGYGQYF.

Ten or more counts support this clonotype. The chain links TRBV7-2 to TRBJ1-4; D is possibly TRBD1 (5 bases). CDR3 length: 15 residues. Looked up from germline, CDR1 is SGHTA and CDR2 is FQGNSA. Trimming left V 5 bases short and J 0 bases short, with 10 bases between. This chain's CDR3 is CASSLTGTTNEKLFF. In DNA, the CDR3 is TGTGCCAGCAGCCTTACAGGAACAACTAATGAAAAACTGTTTTTT.

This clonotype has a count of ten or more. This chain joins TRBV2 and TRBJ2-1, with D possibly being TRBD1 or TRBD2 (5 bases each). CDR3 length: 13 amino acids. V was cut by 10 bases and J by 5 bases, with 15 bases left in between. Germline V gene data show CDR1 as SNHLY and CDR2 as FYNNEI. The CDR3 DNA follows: TGTGCCACCAGATTGGGACCCAACAATGAGCAGTTCTTC. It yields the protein CATRLGPNNEQFF.

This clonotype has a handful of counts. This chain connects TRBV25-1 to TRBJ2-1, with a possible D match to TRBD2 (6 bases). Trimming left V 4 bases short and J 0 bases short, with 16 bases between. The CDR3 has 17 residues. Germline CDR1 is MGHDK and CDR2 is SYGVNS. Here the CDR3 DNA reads TGTGCCAGCAGTGCCCCCGGGACTCCGTCCTCCTACAATGAGCAGTTCTTC. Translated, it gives CASSAPGTPSSYNEQFF.

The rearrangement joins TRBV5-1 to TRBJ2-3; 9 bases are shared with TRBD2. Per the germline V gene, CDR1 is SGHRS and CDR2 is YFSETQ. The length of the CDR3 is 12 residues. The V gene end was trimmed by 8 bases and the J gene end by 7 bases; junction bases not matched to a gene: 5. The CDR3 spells CASRLAENTQYF. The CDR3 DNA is TGCGCCAGTCGACTAGCGGAGAATACGCAGTATTTT.

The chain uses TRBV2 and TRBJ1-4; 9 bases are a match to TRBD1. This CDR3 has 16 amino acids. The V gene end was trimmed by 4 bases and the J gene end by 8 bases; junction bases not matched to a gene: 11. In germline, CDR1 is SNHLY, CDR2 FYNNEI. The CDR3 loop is CASSGGTGSRGEKLFF. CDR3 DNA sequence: TGTGCCAGCAGTGGGGGGACAGGGTCCCGGGGCGAAAAACTGTTTTTT.

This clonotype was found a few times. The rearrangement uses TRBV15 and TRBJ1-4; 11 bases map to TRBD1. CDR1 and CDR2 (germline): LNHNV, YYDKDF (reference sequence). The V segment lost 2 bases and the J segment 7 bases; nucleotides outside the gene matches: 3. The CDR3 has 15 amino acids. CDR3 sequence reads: CATSRLGTGGEKLFF. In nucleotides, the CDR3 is TGTGCCACCAGCAGATTAGGGACAGGGGGTGAAAAACTGTTTTTT.

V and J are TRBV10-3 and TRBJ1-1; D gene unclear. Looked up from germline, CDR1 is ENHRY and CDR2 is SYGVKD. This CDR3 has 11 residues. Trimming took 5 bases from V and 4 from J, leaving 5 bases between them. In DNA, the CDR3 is TGTGCCATCAGTAATCCCACTGAAGCTTTCTTT. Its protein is CAISNPTEAFF.

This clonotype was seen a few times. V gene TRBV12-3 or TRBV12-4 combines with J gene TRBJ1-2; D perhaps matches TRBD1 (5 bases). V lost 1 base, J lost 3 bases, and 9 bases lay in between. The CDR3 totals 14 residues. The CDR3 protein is CASSLGTLYYGYTF. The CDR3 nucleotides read TGTGCCAGCAGTTTAGGGACACTTTACTATGGCTACACCTTC.

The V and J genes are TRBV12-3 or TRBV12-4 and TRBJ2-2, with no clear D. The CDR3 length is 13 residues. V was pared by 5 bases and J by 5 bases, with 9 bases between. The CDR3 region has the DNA TGTGCCAGCAGTGCCACAAGGACCGGGGAGCTGTTTTTT. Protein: CASSATRTGELFF.

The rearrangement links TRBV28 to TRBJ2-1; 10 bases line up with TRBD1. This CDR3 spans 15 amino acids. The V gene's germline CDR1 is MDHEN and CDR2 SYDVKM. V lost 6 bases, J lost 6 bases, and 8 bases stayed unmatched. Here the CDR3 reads CASRNRDRGGNEQFF. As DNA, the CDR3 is TGTGCCAGCAGAAACCGGGACAGGGGTGGCAATGAGCAGTTCTTC. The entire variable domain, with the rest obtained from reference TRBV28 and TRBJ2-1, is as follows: DVKVTQSSRYLVKRTGEKVFLECVQDMDHENMFWYRQDPGLGLRLIYFSYDVKMKEKGDIPEGYSVSREKKERFSLILESASTNQTSMYLCASRNRDRGGNEQFFGPGTRLTVL.

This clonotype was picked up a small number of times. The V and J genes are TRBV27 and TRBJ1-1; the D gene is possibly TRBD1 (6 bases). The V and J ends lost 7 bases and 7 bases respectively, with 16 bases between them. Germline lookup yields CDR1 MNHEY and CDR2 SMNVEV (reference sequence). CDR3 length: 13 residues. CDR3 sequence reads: CASKRRAGDEAFF. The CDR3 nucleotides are TGTGCCAGCAAACGCAGGGCAGGGGATGAAGCTTTCTTT.

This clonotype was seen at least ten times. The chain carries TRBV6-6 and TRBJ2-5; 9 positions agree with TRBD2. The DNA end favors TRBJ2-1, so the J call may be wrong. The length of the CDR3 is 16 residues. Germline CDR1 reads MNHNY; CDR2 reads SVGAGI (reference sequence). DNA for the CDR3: TGTGCCAGCAGTCGCTCTAGCGGGGCAACCCCCCCGGAGCAGTTCTTC. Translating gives CASSRSSGATPPEQFF.

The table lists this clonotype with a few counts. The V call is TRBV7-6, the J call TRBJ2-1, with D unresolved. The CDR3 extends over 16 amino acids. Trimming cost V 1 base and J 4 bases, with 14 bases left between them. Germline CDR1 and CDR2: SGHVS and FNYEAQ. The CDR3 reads CASSLVLGGQYNEQFF. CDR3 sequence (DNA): TGTGCCAGCAGCTTAGTGTTGGGCGGTCAGTACAATGAGCAGTTCTTC.

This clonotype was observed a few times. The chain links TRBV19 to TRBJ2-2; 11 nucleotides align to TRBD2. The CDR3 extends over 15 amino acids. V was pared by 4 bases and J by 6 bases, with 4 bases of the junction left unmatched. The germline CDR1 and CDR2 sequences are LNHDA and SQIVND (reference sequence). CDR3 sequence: CASSSYSGRAGELFF. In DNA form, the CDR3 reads TGTGCCAGTAGTAGCTATAGCGGGAGGGCCGGGGAGCTGTTTTTT. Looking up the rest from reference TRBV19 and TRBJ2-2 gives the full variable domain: DGGITQSPKYLFRKEGQNVTLSCEQNLNHDAMYWYRQDPGQGLRLIYYSQIVNDFQKGDIAEGYSVSREKKESFPLTVTSAQKNPTAFYLCASSSYSGRAGELFFGEGSRLTVL.

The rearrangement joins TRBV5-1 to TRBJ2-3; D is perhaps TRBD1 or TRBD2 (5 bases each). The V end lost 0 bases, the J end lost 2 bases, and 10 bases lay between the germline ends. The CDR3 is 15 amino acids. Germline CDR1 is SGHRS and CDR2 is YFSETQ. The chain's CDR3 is CASSLAVGDTDTQYF. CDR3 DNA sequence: TGCGCCAGCAGCTTGGCCGTGGGGGACACAGATACGCAGTATTTT.

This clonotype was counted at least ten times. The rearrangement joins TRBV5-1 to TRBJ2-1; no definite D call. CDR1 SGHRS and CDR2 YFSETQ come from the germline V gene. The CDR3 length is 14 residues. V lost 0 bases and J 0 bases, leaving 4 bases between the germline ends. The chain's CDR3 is CASSLDVSYNEQFF. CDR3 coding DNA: TGCGCCAGCAGCTTGGACGTCTCCTACAATGAGCAGTTCTTC.